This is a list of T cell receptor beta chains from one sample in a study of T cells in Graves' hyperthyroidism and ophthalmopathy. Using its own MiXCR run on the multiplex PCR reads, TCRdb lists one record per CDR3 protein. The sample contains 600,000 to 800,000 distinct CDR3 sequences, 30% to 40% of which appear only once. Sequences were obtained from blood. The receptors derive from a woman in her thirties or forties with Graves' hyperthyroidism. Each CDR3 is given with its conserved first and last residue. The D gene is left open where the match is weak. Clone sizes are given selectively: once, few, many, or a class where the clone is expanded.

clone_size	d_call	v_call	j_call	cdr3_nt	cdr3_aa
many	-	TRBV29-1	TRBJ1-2	TGCAGCGTGACGAGCGGAGGGTTGGGCTATGGCTACACCTTC	CSVTSGGLGYGYTF
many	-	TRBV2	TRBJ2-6	TGTGCCAGCAGTGTACCGGGACACTTCTCTGGGGCCAACGTCCTGACTTTC	CASSVPGHFSGANVLTF
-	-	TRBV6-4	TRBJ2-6	TGTGCCAGCAGTGACGGACTGGAAAACACTGAAGCTTTC	CASSDGLENTEAF
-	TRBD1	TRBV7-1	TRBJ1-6	TGTGCCAGCAGCTCCGGAACAGGGGACAAACCCCTCCACTTT	CASSSGTGDKPLHF
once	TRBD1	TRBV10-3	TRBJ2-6	TGTGCCAGCAGTTACATACAGGGGTTAAGCTCTGGGGCCAACGTCCTGACTTTC	CASSYIQGLSSGANVLTF
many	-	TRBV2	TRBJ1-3	TGTGCCAGCGGGGGGGCAGCCTCTGGAAACACCATATATTTT	CASGGAASGNTIYF
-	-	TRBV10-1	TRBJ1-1	TGCGCCAGCAGTGGTTCAGGGAAGGGAAACACTGAAGCTTTCTTT	CASSGSGKGNTEAFF
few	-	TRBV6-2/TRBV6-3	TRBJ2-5	TGTGCCAGCAGTTCCCTACCGGAGACCCAGTACTTC	CASSSLPETQYF
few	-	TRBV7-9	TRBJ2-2	TGTGCCAGCAGCTTAGTATCGGGGGTCACCGGGGAGCTGTTTTTT	CASSLVSGVTGELFF
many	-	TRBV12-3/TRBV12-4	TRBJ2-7	TGTGCCAGCAGCGACAGCATCTCCTACGAGCAGTACTTC	CASSDSISYEQYF
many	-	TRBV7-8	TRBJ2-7	TGTGCCAGCAGCCCCACCCACTACGAGCAGTACTTC	CASSPTHYEQYF
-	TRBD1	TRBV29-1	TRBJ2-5	TGCAGCAGTAACGATCAGGGGGCAGAAGAGACCCAGTACTTC	CSSNDQGAEETQYF
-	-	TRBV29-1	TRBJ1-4	-	CSVDDGVSKNCFF
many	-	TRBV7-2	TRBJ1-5	TGTGCCAGCAGCTTCGTAGACAGTCTTGCTCAGCCCCAGCATTTT	CASSFVDSLAQPQHF
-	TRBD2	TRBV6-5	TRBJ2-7	TGTGCCAGCATCATGGCGGGGGGGCTGGGGAAGCAGTACTTC	CASIMAGGLGKQYF
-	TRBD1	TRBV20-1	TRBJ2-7	TGCAGTGCTAAGAGAGTCGGGACAGGGCCTCCCCGGGCCTACGAGCAGTACTTC	CSAKRVGTGPPRAYEQYF
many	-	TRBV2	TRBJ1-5	TGTGCCAGCAGCGATGGATCGGTGGGCAATCAGCCCCAGCATTTT	CASSDGSVGNQPQHF
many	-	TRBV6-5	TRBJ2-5	TGTGCCAGCACCAACCCAGGGGCAGAGACCCAGTACTTC	CASTNPGAETQYF
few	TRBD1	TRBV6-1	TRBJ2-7	TGTGCCAGCAGCAAGTTGCAGGGGGCCACCTACGAGCAGTACTTC	CASSKLQGATYEQYF
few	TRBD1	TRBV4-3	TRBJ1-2	TGCGCCAGCAGCCAAGTGTCGACAGGGAGTGCGGAGGGCTACACCTTC	CASSQVSTGSAEGYTF
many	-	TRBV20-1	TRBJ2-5	TGCAGTGCCGCCCTAGGGTCGGTGGAGACCCAGTACTTC	CSAALGSVETQYF
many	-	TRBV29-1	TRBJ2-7	TGCAGCGGGAGCGCCACGAATGGCGAGCAGTACTTC	CSGSATNGEQYF
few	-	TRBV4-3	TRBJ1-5	TGCGCCAGCAGCCAAGTTCGGACTTCCAATCAGCCCCAGCATTTT	CASSQVRTSNQPQHF